The source of this TCR beta chain is a study of blood T cell repertoires in COVID-19. The assay was immunoSEQ multiplex PCR, and TCRdb's table has in-frame clones only and misses some. There are tens of thousands of clones in the sample; under 85% occur only once, and 11% lies in the top ten. Sequenced: peripheral blood. The sequence came from a man between 70 and 80 years old with acute or convalescent COVID-19.

CDR3 loop: CASSLDTANTGELFF. The CDR3 bases are TGCGCCAGCAGCTTGGACACCGCGAACACCGGGGAGCTGTTTTTT. The genes are TRBV5-1 and TRBJ2-2, with no clear D. Germline lookup yields CDR1 SGHRS and CDR2 YFSETQ. V lost 0 bases and J 0 bases, leaving 6 bases between the germline ends. The CDR3 is 15 amino acids.